This TCR beta chain was sequenced during a study of blood T cell repertoires in COVID-19. The overall study: Specimens from acute and convalescent COVID-19 originated in the United States, Italy and Spain. T cells, B-cell-depleted T cells, or PBMCs provided the cDNA or gDNA that served as material.

Methods used by the authors: Estimation of nucleated cell counts relied on the amplification of reference gene primers. Only in-frame clones appear in the TCRdb table, and some are missing; sequencing was by immunoSEQ multiplex PCR. V, J and clone size reflect that table, while D and trimming were determined from the DNA. The sample records 70,000 to 95,000 clones, 70% to 90% being singletons. The CDR3 is made up of 13 amino acids. Germline V gene data show CDR1 as SGHRS and CDR2 as YFSETQ. The V gene lost 4 bases and the J gene lost 6 bases, with 13 bases spanning the gap. The sample comprised peripheral blood. The TCR originated in a human donor in a cohort sampled during active COVID-19. The chain joins TRBV5-1 to TRBJ1-2; D is possibly TRBD1 (5 bases). CDR3: CASSPGGSNGYTF. The CDR3, as DNA: TGCGCCAGCAGCCCCGGGGGTAGCAATGGCTACACCTTC.